This T cell receptor (beta chain) was recovered during a study of T cell responses to AZD1222 COVID-19 vaccine. This CDR3 spans 16 amino acids. V was trimmed by 0 bases and J by 1 base, leaving 11 bases between them. Germline V gene data show CDR1 as SGHRS and CDR2 as YFSETQ. The method was immunoSEQ multiplex PCR; TCRdb's version includes in-frame clones alone and lacks a portion of them. The table lists 95,000 to 110,000 clones, 89% of them singletons. The clonotype originates from an adult in good health. The rearrangement links TRBV5-1 to TRBJ1-3, with D tentatively TRBD1 (6 bases). Sequences were derived from peripheral blood, sampled on day 0 of AZD1222 vaccination. In nucleotides, the CDR3 is TGCGCCAGCAGCTTGGGGGACATACTATCTGGAAACACCATATATTTT. Its translation: CASSLGDILSGNTIYF.